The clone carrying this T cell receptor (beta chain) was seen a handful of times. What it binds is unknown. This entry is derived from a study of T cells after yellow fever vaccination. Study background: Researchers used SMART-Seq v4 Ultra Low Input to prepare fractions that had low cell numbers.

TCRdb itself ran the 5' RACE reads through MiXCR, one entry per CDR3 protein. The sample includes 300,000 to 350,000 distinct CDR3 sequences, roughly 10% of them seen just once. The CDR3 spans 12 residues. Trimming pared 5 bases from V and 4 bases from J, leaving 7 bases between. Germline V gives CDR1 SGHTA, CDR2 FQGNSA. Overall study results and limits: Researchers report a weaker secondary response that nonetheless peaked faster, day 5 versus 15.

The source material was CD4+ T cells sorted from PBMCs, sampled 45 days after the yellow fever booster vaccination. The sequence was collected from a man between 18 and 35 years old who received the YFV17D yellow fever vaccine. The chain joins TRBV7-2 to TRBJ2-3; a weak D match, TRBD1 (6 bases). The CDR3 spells CASSGGPDTQYF. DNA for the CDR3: TGTGCCAGCAGCGGGGGCCCAGATACGCAGTATTTT.